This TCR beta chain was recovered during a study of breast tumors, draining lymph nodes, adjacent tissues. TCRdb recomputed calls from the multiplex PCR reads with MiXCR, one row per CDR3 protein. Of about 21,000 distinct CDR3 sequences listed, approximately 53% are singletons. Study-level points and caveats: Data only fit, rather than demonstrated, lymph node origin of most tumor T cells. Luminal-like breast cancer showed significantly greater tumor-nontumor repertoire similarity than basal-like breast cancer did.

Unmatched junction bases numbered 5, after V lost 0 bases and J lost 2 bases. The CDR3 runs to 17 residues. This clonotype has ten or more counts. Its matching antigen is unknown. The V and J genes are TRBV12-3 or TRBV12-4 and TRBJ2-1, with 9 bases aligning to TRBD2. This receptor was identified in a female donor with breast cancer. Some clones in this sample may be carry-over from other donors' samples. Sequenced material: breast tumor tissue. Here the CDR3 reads CASSLASGTSPYNEQFF. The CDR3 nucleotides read TGTGCCAGCAGTTTAGCGAGTGGGACTAGCCCCTACAATGAGCAGTTCTTC.